What follows are 13 T cell receptor beta chains derived from one specimen sequenced in a study of cytomegalovirus exposure and HLA in healthy donors. Vbeta (60) and Jbeta (13) primers were used in the PCR. Produced via immunoSEQ multiplex PCR; TCRdb's table is partial and in-frame only. Its table lists approximately 79,000 clones. The sequenced material came from PBMCs. These receptors originate from a boy younger than 18 in good health and CMV-seronegative.

The chain links TRBV29-1 to TRBJ1-1, with 8 positions matching TRBD1. There are 11 residues in the CDR3. Germline V gene data show CDR1 as SQVTM and CDR2 as ANQGSEA. V lost 8 bases, J lost 8 bases, and 7 bases stayed unmatched. CDR3 sequence reads: CSTRTGNEAFF. The CDR3 bases are TGCAGCACCCGGACAGGGAACGAAGCTTTCTTT.

This chain joins TRBV7-6 and TRBJ2-3; TRBD2 matches at 7 bases. Germline assignment: CDR1 SGHVS and CDR2 FNYEAQ. With 0 bases clipped from V and 6 bases from J, the junction kept 0 bases outside the gene matches. This CDR3 has 13 residues. CDR3 sequence reads: CASSLARGDTQYF. CDR3 nucleotide sequence: TGTGCCAGCAGCTTAGCGCGGGGGGATACGCAGTATTTT.

The rearrangement uses TRBV7-2 and TRBJ2-5; weak D call: TRBD2 (6 bases). The CDR3 is 16 residues long. CDR1 and CDR2 from the germline V gene are SGHTA and FQGNSA. The V end was cut by 4 bases, the J end by 1 base, with 16 bases between. CDR3: CASSSGLSWGQETQYF. CDR3 nucleotides: TGTGCCAGCAGCTCGGGACTCTCCTGGGGCCAAGAGACCCAGTACTTC.

In nucleotides, the CDR3 is TGTGCCAGCAGCTCAGCATTCCGGGACAGGGCTTACACTGAAGCTTTCTTT. Translating gives CASSSAFRDRAYTEAFF. The J gene is TRBJ1-1, the V gene TRBV7-9; 9 bases agree with TRBD1. J gave up 3 bases and V 4 bases, and 12 bases lay outside the gene matches. The CDR3 loop spans 17 amino acids. CDR1 SEHNR and CDR2 FQNEAQ come from the germline V gene (reference sequence).

The chain recombines TRBV6-5 with TRBJ2-2, with 7 bases fitting TRBD2. CDR3 length: 13 residues. V dropped 8 bases and J dropped 8; count of bases not matched to a gene: 8. From germline, CDR1 is MNHEY and CDR2 SVGAGI. CDR3 nucleotides: TGTGCCAGCCAGCGGGGATCTGCAGGGGAGCTGTTTTTT. Protein product: CASQRGSAGELFF.

This rearrangement joins TRBV5-6 to TRBJ1-1; D unclear. This CDR3 region has 14 residues. The germline CDR1 and CDR2 sequences are SGHDT and YYEEEE. The V and J ends lost 0 bases and 6 bases respectively, with 12 bases between them. The CDR3 protein is CASSLDLGRAEAFF. The CDR3 region has the DNA TGTGCCAGCAGCTTGGATTTGGGGAGGGCTGAAGCTTTCTTT.

J is TRBJ2-7 and V is TRBV10-2; 7 nucleotides line up with TRBD2. V was clipped by 10 bases and J by 1 base; unmatched bases: 13. The CDR3 runs to 15 residues. The germline V gene has CDR1 WSHSY and CDR2 SAAADI. The CDR3 DNA reads as TGCGCCACCTGGTTACGGTCCGGGAGGTCCTACGAGCAGTACTTC. It codes for CATWLRSGRSYEQYF.

V gene TRBV27 combines with J gene TRBJ1-1, with 8 bases identical to TRBD1. With V trimmed by 4 bases and J by 4 bases, 5 bases remained unmatched. Germline loops: CDR1 MNHEY, CDR2 SMNVEV (reference sequence). The CDR3 contains 14 residues. CDR3 coding DNA: TGTGCCAGCAGTTACGGACAGGGTTCCACTGAAGCTTTCTTT. As protein: CASSYGQGSTEAFF.

The chain recombines TRBV5-8 with TRBJ1-1; maybe TRBD1 (5 bases). V was cut by 0 bases and J by 6 bases, with 9 bases left in between. The CDR3 covers 13 residues. Germline V gene data show CDR1 as SGHTS and CDR2 as YDEGEE. CDR3: CASSLAGGAEAFF. The CDR3 DNA reads TGTGCCAGCAGCTTGGCCGGAGGGGCTGAAGCTTTCTTT.

CDR3 sequence reads: CASSPIEAKGYTF. The CDR3 DNA reads TGTGCCAGCTCACCTATTGAAGCGAAGGGCTACACCTTC. The V call is TRBV18, the J call TRBJ1-2; D is unclear. Germline V gene data show CDR1 as KGHSH and CDR2 as LQKENI. The V end lost 3 bases, the J end lost 8 bases, and 13 bases lay between the germline ends. This CDR3 spans 13 amino acids.

The chain carries TRBV2 and TRBJ1-1; the D is unclear. The CDR3 has 13 residues. Trimming shortened V by 7 bases and J by 1 base, and 10 bases separated the two germline ends. Germline V gives CDR1 SNHLY, CDR2 FYNNEI. CDR3 sequence reads: CASNLERNTEAFF. CDR3 sequence (DNA): TGTGCCAGCAATCTAGAGAGGAACACTGAAGCTTTCTTT.

CDR3 DNA: TGTGCCACCAGCAGAAGACAGGGAACGAACTATGGCTACACCTTC. Translated: CATSRRQGTNYGYTF. The chain joins TRBV15 to TRBJ1-2; the match to TRBD1 covers 7 bases. Germline V gene data show CDR1 as LNHNV and CDR2 as YYDKDF (reference sequence). The CDR3 runs 15 residues. V dropped 2 bases and J dropped 2; count of bases not matched to a gene: 5. The full variable domain, in which reference TRBV15 and TRBJ1-2 provide the parts outside the CDR3, is DAMVIQNPRYQVTQFGKPVTLSCSQTLNHNVMYWYQQKSSQAPKLLFHYYDKDFNNEADTPDNFQSRRPNTSFCFLDIRSPGLGDTAMYLCATSRRQGTNYGYTFGSGTRLTVV.

The rearrangement links TRBV6-6 to TRBJ2-3, with a weak D call TRBD1 (6 bases). This CDR3 has 14 amino acids. Trimming pared 0 bases from V and 6 bases from J, leaving 10 bases between. Germline CDR1 and CDR2: MNHNY and SVGAGI (reference sequence). This CDR3 is CASSYSKTGDTQYF. DNA for the CDR3: TGTGCCAGCAGTTACTCAAAAACAGGGGATACGCAGTATTTT.